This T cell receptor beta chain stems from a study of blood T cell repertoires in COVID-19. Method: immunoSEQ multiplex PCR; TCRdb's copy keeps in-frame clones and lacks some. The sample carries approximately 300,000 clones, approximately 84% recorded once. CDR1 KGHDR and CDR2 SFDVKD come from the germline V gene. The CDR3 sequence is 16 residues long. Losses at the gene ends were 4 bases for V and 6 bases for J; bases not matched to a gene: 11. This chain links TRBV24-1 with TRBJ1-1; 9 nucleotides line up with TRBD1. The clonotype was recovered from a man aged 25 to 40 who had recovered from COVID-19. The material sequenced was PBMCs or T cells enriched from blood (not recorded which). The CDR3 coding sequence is TGTGCCACCAGTGAGATGCCGGGACAGGGTCGGGCTGAAGCTTTCTTT. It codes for CATSEMPGQGRAEAFF.